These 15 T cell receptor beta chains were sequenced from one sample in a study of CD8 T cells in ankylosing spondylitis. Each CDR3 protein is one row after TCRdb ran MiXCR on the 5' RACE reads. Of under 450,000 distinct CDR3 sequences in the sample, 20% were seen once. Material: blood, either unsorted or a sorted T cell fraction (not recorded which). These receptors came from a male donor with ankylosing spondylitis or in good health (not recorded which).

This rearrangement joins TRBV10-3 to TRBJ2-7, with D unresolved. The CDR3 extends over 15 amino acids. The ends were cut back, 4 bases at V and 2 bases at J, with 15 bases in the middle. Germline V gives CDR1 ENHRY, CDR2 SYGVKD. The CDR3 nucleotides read TGTGCCATCAGTGGTGGGGAAAGGACCCCCTACGAGCAGTACTTC. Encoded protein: CAISGGERTPYEQYF.

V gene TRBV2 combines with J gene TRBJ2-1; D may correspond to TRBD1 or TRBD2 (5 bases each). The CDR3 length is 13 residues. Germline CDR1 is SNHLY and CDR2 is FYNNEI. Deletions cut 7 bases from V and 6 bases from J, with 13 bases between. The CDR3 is CASIGTKINEQFF. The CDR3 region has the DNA TGTGCCAGCATCGGGACGAAGATCAATGAGCAGTTCTTC.

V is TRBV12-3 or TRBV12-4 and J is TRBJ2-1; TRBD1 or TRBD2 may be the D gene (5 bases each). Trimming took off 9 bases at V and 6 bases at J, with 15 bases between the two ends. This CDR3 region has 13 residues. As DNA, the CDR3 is TGTGCCAGGCTAGGTGATGGGGGCAATGAGCAGTTCTTC. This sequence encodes CARLGDGGNEQFF.

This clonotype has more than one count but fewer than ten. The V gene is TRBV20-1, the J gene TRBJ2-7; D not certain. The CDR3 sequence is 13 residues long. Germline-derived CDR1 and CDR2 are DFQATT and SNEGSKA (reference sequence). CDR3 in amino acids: CSFKPRNLYEQYF. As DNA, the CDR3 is TGCAGCTTCAAGCCGAGGAACCTGTACGAGCAGTACTTC.

CDR3 bases: TGTGCCAGCAGCTTAGCCCCAGATCTAGCAACCGGGGAGCTGTTTTTT. It specifies CASSLAPDLATGELFF. The V gene is TRBV7-9, the J gene TRBJ2-2, with D possibly being TRBD2 (5 bases). CDR3 length: 16 residues. V dropped 0 bases and J dropped 5 bases, with 13 bases sitting between them. Germline V gene data show CDR1 as SEHNR and CDR2 as FQNEAQ (reference sequence).

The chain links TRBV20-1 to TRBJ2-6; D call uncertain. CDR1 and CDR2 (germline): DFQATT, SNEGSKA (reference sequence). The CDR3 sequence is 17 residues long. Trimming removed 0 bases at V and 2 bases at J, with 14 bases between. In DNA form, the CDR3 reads TGCAGTGCTAGAGACTCCTGGACGGAGACTGGGGCCAACGTCCTGACTTTC. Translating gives CSARDSWTETGANVLTF.

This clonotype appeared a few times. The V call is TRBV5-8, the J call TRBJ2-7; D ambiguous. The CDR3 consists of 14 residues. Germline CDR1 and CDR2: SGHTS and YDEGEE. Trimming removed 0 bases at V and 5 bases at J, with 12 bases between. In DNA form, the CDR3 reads TGTGCCAGCAGCTTGGGGCTAGAAGGCGACGAGCAGTACTTC. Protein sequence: CASSLGLEGDEQYF.

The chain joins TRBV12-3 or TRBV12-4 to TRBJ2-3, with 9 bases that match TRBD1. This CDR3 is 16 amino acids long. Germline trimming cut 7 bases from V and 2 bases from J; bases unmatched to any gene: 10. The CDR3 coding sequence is TGTGCCAGCACCCAGGGACAGGGAGGAATCACAGATACGCAGTATTTT. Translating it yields CASTQGQGGITDTQYF.

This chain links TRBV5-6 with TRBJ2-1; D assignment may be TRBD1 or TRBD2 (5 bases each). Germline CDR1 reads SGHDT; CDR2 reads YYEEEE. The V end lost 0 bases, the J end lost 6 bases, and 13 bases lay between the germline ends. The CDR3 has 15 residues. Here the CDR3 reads CASSLGPGTFNEQFF. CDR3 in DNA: TGTGCCAGCAGCTTGGGCCCCGGGACCTTCAATGAGCAGTTCTTC.

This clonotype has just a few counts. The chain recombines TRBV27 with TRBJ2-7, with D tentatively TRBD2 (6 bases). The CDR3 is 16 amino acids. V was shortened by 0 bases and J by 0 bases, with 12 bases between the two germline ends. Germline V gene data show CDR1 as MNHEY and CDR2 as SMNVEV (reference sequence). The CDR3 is CASSLSRAGSSYEQYF. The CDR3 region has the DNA TGTGCCAGCAGTTTATCGCGGGCGGGAAGCTCCTACGAGCAGTACTTC.

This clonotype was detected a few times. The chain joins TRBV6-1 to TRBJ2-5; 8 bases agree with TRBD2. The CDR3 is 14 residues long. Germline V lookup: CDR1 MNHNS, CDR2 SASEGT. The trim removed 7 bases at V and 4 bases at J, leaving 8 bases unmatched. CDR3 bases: TGTGCCAGCACCCCTGAACTAGCGGTAGAGACCCAGTACTTC. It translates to CASTPELAVETQYF.

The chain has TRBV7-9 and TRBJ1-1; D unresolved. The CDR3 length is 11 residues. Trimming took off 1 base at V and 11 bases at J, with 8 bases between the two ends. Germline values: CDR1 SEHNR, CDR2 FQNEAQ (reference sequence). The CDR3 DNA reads TGTGCCAGCAGCTTAGGAGCGGGGGCTTTCTTT. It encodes CASSLGAGAFF.

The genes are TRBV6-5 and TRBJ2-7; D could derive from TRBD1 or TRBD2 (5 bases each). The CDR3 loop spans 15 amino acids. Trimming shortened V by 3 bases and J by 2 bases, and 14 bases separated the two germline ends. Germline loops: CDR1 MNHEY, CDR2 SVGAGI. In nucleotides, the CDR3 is TGTGCCAGCAGTTATCCAGGGACCTCTCCCTACGAGCAGTACTTC. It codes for CASSYPGTSPYEQYF.

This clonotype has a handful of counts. CDR3 in DNA: TGTGCCAGCAGCTTCGAGGGGGCGAAAGGCTACACCTTC. Translation gives CASSFEGAKGYTF. The V call is TRBV12-3 or TRBV12-4, the J call TRBJ1-2; 7 nucleotides line up with TRBD1. Trimming at V came to 6 bases and at J to 8 bases, leaving 9 bases not matched to a gene. This CDR3 is 13 amino acids long.

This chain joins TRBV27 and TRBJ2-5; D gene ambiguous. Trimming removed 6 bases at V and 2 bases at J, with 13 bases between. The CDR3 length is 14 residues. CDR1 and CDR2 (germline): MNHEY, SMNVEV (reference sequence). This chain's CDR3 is CASRNLGSQETQYF. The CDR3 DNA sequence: TGTGCCAGCAGGAACCTCGGGTCTCAAGAGACCCAGTACTTC.